This TCR beta chain was identified in a study of technical replicates of blood from several donors. Libraries were prepared by immunoSEQ multiplex PCR; TCRdb keeps only in-frame clonotypes and omits some of them. In the table there are approximately 49,000 clones, around 90% of which are singletons. The TCR was taken from a human donor in good health. Some clones in this sample may be carry-over from other donors' samples. The sequenced material came from PBMCs.

The CDR3 loop reads CASSLPLTGGDQPQHF. The CDR3, as DNA: TGTGCCAGCAGTTTACCCCTCACAGGGGGCGATCAGCCCCAGCATTTT. The J gene is TRBJ1-5, the V gene TRBV28; TRBD1 agrees at 9 bases. Germline lookup yields CDR1 MDHEN and CDR2 SYDVKM. Losses at the gene ends were 2 bases for V and 5 bases for J; bases not matched to a gene: 7. This CDR3 has 16 residues.